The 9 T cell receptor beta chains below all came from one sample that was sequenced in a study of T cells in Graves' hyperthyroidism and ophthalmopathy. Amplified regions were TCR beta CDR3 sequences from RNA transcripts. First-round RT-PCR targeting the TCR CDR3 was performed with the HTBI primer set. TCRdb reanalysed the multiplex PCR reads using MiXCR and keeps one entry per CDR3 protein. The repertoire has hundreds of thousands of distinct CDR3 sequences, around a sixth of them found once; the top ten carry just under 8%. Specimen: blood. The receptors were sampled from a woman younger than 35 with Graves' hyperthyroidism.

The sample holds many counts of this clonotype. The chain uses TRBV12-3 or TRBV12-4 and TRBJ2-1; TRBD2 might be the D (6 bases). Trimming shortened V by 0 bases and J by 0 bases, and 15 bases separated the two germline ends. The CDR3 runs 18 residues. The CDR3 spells CASSLARDLRFSYNEQFF. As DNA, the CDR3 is TGTGCCAGCAGTTTAGCGCGGGACTTACGGTTCTCCTACAATGAGCAGTTCTTC.

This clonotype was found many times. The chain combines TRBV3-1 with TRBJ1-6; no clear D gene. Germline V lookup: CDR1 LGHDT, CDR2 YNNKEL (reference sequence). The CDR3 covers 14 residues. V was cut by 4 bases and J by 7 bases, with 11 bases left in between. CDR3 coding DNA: TGTGCCAGCAGCCTAGAGGGATCAAATTCACCCCTCCACTTT. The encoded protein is CASSLEGSNSPLHF. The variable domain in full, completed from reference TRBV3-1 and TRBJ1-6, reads DTAVSQTPKYLVTQMGNDKSIKCEQNLGHDTMYWYKQDSKKFLKIMFSYNNKELIINETVPNRFSPKSPDKAHLNLHINSLELGDSAVYFCASSLEGSNSPLHFGNGTRLTVT.

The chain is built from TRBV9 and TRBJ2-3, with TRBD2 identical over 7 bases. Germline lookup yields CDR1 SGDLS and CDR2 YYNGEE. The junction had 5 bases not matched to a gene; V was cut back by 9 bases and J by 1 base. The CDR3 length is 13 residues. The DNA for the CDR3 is TGTGCCACCGGGGGGATTGGCACAGATACGCAGTATTTT. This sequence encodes CATGGIGTDTQYF.

The CDR3 protein is CASRGIRLAGGQETQYF. Written as DNA, the CDR3 is TGTGCCAGCAGGGGAATTCGACTAGCGGGGGGTCAAGAGACCCAGTACTTC. This chain joins TRBV28 and TRBJ2-5; TRBD2 aligns across 13 bases. Trimming at V came to 6 bases and at J to 2 bases, leaving 9 bases not matched to a gene. The germline V gene has CDR1 MDHEN and CDR2 SYDVKM. This CDR3 has 17 residues.

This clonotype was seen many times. CDR3 residues: CASSQDGRGYTF. CDR3 DNA sequence: TGTGCCAGCAGCCAAGATGGGCGCGGCTACACCTTC. The gene calls are TRBV3-1 and TRBJ1-2; D is unclear. The CDR3 extends over 12 amino acids. Trimming stripped 0 bases from V and 8 bases from J, with 7 bases between. From germline, CDR1 is LGHDT and CDR2 YNNKEL (reference sequence).

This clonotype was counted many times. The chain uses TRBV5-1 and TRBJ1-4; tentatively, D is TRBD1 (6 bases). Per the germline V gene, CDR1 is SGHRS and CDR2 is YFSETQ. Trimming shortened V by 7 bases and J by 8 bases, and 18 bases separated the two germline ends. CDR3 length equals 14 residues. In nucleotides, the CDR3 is TGCGCCAGCGCCAATGGTGGGGGCGACGAAAAACTGTTTTTT. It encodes CASANGGGDEKLFF.

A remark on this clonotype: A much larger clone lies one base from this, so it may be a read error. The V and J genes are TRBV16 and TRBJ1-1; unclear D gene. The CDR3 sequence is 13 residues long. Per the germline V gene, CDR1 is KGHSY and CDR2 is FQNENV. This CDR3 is CVSSQGIGTEAFF. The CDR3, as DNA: TGTGTCAGCAGCCAAGGGATTGGGACTGAAGCTTTCTTT.

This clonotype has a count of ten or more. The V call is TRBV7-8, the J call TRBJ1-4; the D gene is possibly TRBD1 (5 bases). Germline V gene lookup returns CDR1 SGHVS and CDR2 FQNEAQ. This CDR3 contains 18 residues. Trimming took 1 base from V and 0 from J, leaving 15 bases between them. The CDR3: CASSLGSQGSATNEKLFF. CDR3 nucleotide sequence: TGTGCCAGCAGCTTAGGGTCGCAGGGATCGGCAACTAATGAAAAACTGTTTTTT.

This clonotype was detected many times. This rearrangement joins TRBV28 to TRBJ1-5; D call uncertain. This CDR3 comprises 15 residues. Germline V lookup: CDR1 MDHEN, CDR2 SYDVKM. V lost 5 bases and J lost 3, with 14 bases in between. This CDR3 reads CASSPRRSHNQPQHF. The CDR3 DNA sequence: TGTGCCAGCAGTCCTAGGAGGTCACACAATCAGCCCCAGCATTTT. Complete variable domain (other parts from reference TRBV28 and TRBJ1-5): DVKVTQSSRYLVKRTGEKVFLECVQDMDHENMFWYRQDPGLGLRLIYFSYDVKMKEKGDIPEGYSVSREKKERFSLILESASTNQTSMYLCASSPRRSHNQPQHFGDGTRLSIL.